These 29 T cell receptor beta chains came from one sample sequenced in a study of T cell changes during pregnancy in multiple sclerosis (dated by TCRdb to the late 2010s). The library was prepared using the immunoSEQ multiplex PCR assay. In its TCRdb copy, this immuneACCESS table keeps in-frame sequences only and misses some clones. Where compared with another copy, unresolved V genes explain less than half of these, and the others have no known cause. The sample data list fewer than 40,000 clones, and roughly 87% of these were observed just once. The ten largest clones add up to about 10% of the sample. The specimen comprised CD8+ T cells from peripheral blood mononuclear cells, sampled in the second trimester of pregnancy. These receptors were taken from a female donor with multiple sclerosis, enrolled in a pregnancy study.

J is TRBJ2-7 and V is TRBV30, with TRBD2 as a possible D gene (6 bases). With 8 bases removed from V and 9 bases from J, the gap between germline ends came to 17 bases. The CDR3 totals 11 residues. Per the germline V gene, CDR1 is GTSNPN and CDR2 is SVGIG (reference sequence). The CDR3 DNA is TGTGCCCACGACGGGGGACGGGGGCAGTACTTC. Encoded protein: CAHDGGRGQYF.

V is TRBV5-6 and J is TRBJ1-5; unclear D gene. V lost 4 bases and J lost 7, with 9 bases in between. The germline CDR1 and CDR2 sequences are SGHDT and YYEEEE. This CDR3 contains 12 residues. The CDR3 sequence: CASSHSGQPQHF. CDR3 bases: TGTGCCAGCAGCCACAGCGGCCAGCCCCAGCATTTT. The whole variable domain, filled in from reference TRBV5-6 and TRBJ1-5, reads DAGVTQSPTHLIKTRGQQVTLRCSPKSGHDTVSWYQQALGQGPQFIFQYYEEEERQRGNFPDRFSGHQFPNYSSELNVNALLLGDSALYLCASSHSGQPQHFGDGTRLSIL.

The V call is TRBV7-9, the J call TRBJ2-3, with D uncertain. From germline, CDR1 is SEHNR and CDR2 FQNEAQ (reference sequence). V lost 3 bases and J 4 bases, leaving 8 bases between the germline ends. This CDR3 comprises 13 residues. CDR3: CASSFPSADTQYF. CDR3 nucleotide sequence: TGTGCCAGCAGCTTTCCGAGCGCAGATACGCAGTATTTT.

The chain joins TRBV7-2 to TRBJ2-1; 11 bases align to TRBD2. The CDR3 is 15 amino acids. Germline V gene sequence: CDR1 SGHTA, CDR2 FQGNSA. Trimming cost V 4 bases and J 5 bases; bases outside gene matches: 4. The CDR3: CASSWGTSGHNEQFF. In DNA form, the CDR3 reads TGTGCCAGCAGCTGGGGGACTAGCGGACACAATGAGCAGTTCTTC.

V usage is TRBV9 and J usage is TRBJ1-2, with 7 bases that match TRBD1. The J segment lost 3 bases and the V segment lost 0 bases, leaving 2 bases of the junction unmatched. The CDR3 runs to 14 residues. Germline values: CDR1 SGDLS, CDR2 YYNGEE. The CDR3 DNA is TGTGCCAGCAGCGTAGATGGACAGGACTATGGCTACACCTTC. The encoded protein is CASSVDGQDYGYTF.

The rearrangement joins TRBV10-1 to TRBJ2-1; a possible D gene is TRBD1 (5 bases). This CDR3 region has 15 residues. Germline loops: CDR1 WNHNN, CDR2 SYGVQD (reference sequence). V lost 3 bases and J lost 5, with 14 bases in between. The CDR3 DNA reads TGCGCCAGCAGTGATACCAGGGTGGCCCACAATGAGCAGTTCTTC. Protein sequence: CASSDTRVAHNEQFF.

V and J are TRBV7-7 and TRBJ2-1; 8 positions agree with TRBD1. Germline V gene lookup returns CDR1 SSHAT and CDR2 FNYEAQ (reference sequence). The CDR3 has 14 amino acids. With 3 bases clipped from V and 7 bases from J, the junction kept 5 bases outside the gene matches. Here the CDR3 DNA reads TGTGCCAGCAGCTTTGGGACAGGTTTTAATGAGCAGTTCTTC. Amino acid sequence: CASSFGTGFNEQFF.

The CDR3 loop reads CASSQGRDSEKLFF. In nucleotides, the CDR3 is TGCGCCAGCAGCCAAGGGCGGGACAGCGAAAAACTGTTTTTT. The chain employs TRBV4-1 and TRBJ1-4; 7 bases are shared with TRBD1. The CDR3 has 14 amino acids. V dropped 1 base and J dropped 8; count of bases not matched to a gene: 4. Germline V gene lookup returns CDR1 MGHRA and CDR2 YSYEKL.

The V gene is TRBV15, the J gene TRBJ2-7; 8 nucleotides agree with TRBD1. The germline CDR1 and CDR2 sequences are LNHNV and YYDKDF (reference sequence). The ends lost 5 bases at V and 3 bases at J; junction bases unmatched: 3. The CDR3 contains 13 residues. The CDR3 here is CATSGDRHYEQYF. CDR3 DNA sequence: TGTGCCACCAGCGGGGACAGGCACTACGAGCAGTACTTC. The variable domain in full, completed from reference TRBV15 and TRBJ2-7, reads DAMVIQNPRYQVTQFGKPVTLSCSQTLNHNVMYWYQQKSSQAPKLLFHYYDKDFNNEADTPDNFQSRRPNTSFCFLDIRSPGLGDTAMYLCATSGDRHYEQYFGPGTRLTVT.

The chain recombines TRBV7-9 with TRBJ2-4, with TRBD1 matching over 8 bases. CDR3 length: 15 residues. Germline loops: CDR1 SEHNR, CDR2 FQNEAQ (reference sequence). V was pared by 4 bases and J by 7 bases, with 9 bases of the junction left unmatched. CDR3 sequence reads: CASSSSDRDENIQYF. DNA for the CDR3: TGTGCCAGCAGCTCGTCGGACAGGGATGAGAACATTCAGTACTTC.

This clone has more than one count but fewer than ten. The same CDR3 arises from other DNA sequences in this sample as well. The chain couples TRBV4-1 to TRBJ1-6, with D possibly matching TRBD1 (5 bases). The V end was cut by 0 bases, the J end by 3 bases, with 6 bases between. This CDR3 comprises 15 residues. CDR1 and CDR2 from the germline V gene are MGHRA and YSYEKL. CDR3 sequence reads: CASSQDRGYNSPLHF. The DNA of the CDR3 is TGCGCCAGCAGCCAAGATAGGGGCTATAATTCACCCCTCCACTTT.

The chain is built from TRBV7-8 and TRBJ2-2, with D possibly matching TRBD2 (6 bases). Trimming left V 6 bases short and J 8 bases short, with 19 bases between. The CDR3 is 15 residues long. Germline-derived CDR1 and CDR2 are SGHVS and FQNEAQ. This CDR3 reads CASSPGIGGTGELFF. The CDR3 region has the DNA TGTGCCAGCAGTCCTGGGATTGGTGGGACTGGGGAGCTGTTTTTT. Using reference TRBV7-8 and TRBJ2-2 for the parts outside the CDR3, the full variable domain is GAGVSQSPRYKVAKRGQDVALRCDPISGHVSLFWYQQALGQGPEFLTYFQNEAQLDKSGLPSDRFFAERPEGSVSTLKIQRTQQEDSAVYLCASSPGIGGTGELFFGEGSRLTVL.

The chain employs TRBV9 and TRBJ2-3, with D tentatively TRBD1 (5 bases). V gave up 3 bases and J gave up 9 bases, with 14 bases separating them. CDR1 and CDR2 from the germline V gene are SGDLS and YYNGEE. CDR3 length: 13 residues. The CDR3 coding sequence is TGTGCCAGCAGCGGTAGACAAGGGGTAACGCAGTATTTT. This encodes CASSGRQGVTQYF.

The genes are TRBV11-2 and TRBJ2-7; perhaps TRBD2 as D (5 bases). CDR1 is SGHAT and CDR2 is FQNNGV in the germline V gene. V was pared by 0 bases and J by 3 bases, with 9 bases between. CDR3 length: 14 amino acids. CDR3 protein: CASSLDPGSYEQYF. CDR3 nucleotides: TGTGCCAGCAGCTTAGATCCGGGAAGCTACGAGCAGTACTTC.

CDR3 protein: CASSSGQYYEQYF. The CDR3 DNA sequence: TGCGCCAGCAGCTCGGGACAGTACTACGAGCAGTACTTC. This chain joins TRBV5-1 and TRBJ2-7, with 7 bases that match TRBD1. Per germline, CDR1 SGHRS and CDR2 YFSETQ. The J segment lost 3 bases and the V segment lost 3 bases, leaving 3 bases of the junction unmatched. The CDR3 sequence is 13 residues long.

The genes are TRBV5-5 and TRBJ2-6; tentatively, D is TRBD1 (5 bases). Germline-derived CDR1 and CDR2 are SGHKS and YYEKEE (reference sequence). Trimming removed 0 bases at V and 4 bases at J, with 11 bases between. The CDR3 spans 16 residues. The CDR3 sequence: CASSLVQGSGANVLTF. Here the CDR3 DNA reads TGTGCCAGCAGCTTGGTTCAGGGTTCCGGGGCCAACGTCCTGACTTTC. The whole variable domain, remainder taken from reference TRBV5-5 and TRBJ2-6, is DAGVTQSPTHLIKTRGQQVTLRCSPISGHKSVSWYQQVLGQGPQFIFQYYEKEERGRGNFPDRFSARQFPNYSSELNVNALLLGDSALYLCASSLVQGSGANVLTFGAGSRLTVL.

The genes are TRBV2 and TRBJ1-2, with 7 bases identical to TRBD1. Trimming took 5 bases from V and 7 from J; bases not matched to a gene: 19. Germline V gene lookup returns CDR1 SNHLY and CDR2 FYNNEI. This CDR3 comprises 17 residues. CDR3 nucleotides: TGTGCCAGCAGTCTCCCGACAGGGTACGCGTGGGGAATTGGCTACACCTTC. Translated, it gives CASSLPTGYAWGIGYTF.

The chain's CDR3 is CASSFGGLAGAANTGELFF. CDR3 sequence (DNA): TGTGCCAGCAGCTTTGGGGGTCTAGCGGGGGCCGCGAACACCGGGGAGCTGTTTTTT. The chain uses TRBV5-4 and TRBJ2-2; 10 nucleotides agree with TRBD2. Germline V CDR1 and CDR2: SGHNT, YYREEE (reference sequence). Trimming cost V 2 bases and J 0 bases; bases outside gene matches: 10. This CDR3 comprises 19 residues.

This clone was observed once. The chain combines TRBV9 with TRBJ2-3, with D possibly matching TRBD1 (5 bases). Per germline, CDR1 SGDLS and CDR2 YYNGEE. The germline V and J ends were trimmed by 0 bases and 7 bases, with 15 bases remaining between them. The CDR3 totals 15 residues. CDR3 coding DNA: TGTGCCAGCAGCGTAGGGCAATCACAGGCAAATACGCAGTATTTT. Translation gives CASSVGQSQANTQYF. The full variable domain, its missing parts supplied by reference TRBV9 and TRBJ2-3, is DSGVTQTPKHLITATGQRVTLRCSPRSGDLSVYWYQQSLDQGLQFLIQYYNGEERAKGNILERFSAQQFPDLHSELNLSSLELGDSALYFCASSVGQSQANTQYFGPGTRLTVL.

For the CDR3, the DNA is TGCAGCGTTGAGGTAGCGGGAAGCTCCTACGAGCAGTACTTC. This codes for CSVEVAGSSYEQYF. This chain connects TRBV29-1 to TRBJ2-7; 8 bases agree with TRBD2. The CDR3 spans 14 residues. Unmatched junction bases numbered 4, after V lost 3 bases and J lost 0 bases. The V gene's germline CDR1 is SQVTM and CDR2 ANQGSEA.

The chain links TRBV27 to TRBJ2-7; perhaps TRBD2 as D (6 bases). CDR3 length equals 14 residues. Germline V gives CDR1 MNHEY, CDR2 SMNVEV (reference sequence). Trimming took 2 bases from V and 2 from J, leaving 10 bases between them. CDR3 amino acids: CASSLASVPYEQYF. In DNA form, the CDR3 reads TGTGCCAGCAGTTTAGCTAGCGTCCCCTACGAGCAGTACTTC.

This clone appeared a few times. V is TRBV7-9 and J is TRBJ2-7, with 8 nucleotides matching TRBD1. CDR3 length: 15 residues. Germline CDR1 is SEHNR and CDR2 is FQNEAQ (reference sequence). The junction had 5 bases not matched to a gene; V was cut back by 0 bases and J by 4 bases. The CDR3 is CASSLAQGAPYEQYF. In DNA form, the CDR3 reads TGTGCCAGCAGCTTAGCTCAGGGGGCGCCGTACGAGCAGTACTTC.

This sequence joins TRBV2 and TRBJ2-7; the D gene is possibly TRBD1 (6 bases). There are 13 residues in the CDR3. Germline loops: CDR1 SNHLY, CDR2 FYNNEI. The ends were cut back, 6 bases at V and 4 bases at J, with 13 bases in the middle. CDR3 DNA sequence: TGTGCCAGCAGAGGCTTGGGGACATACGAGCAGTACTTC. Its translation is CASRGLGTYEQYF.

This clone was counted once. The rearrangement joins TRBV6-5 to TRBJ1-2, with 8 nucleotides matching TRBD1. CDR1 MNHEY and CDR2 SVGAGI come from the germline V gene. The CDR3 has 14 residues. J lost 5 bases, V lost 10 bases, and 12 bases had no gene match. The CDR3 here is CATTPGQGWYGYTF. The DNA of the CDR3 is TGTGCCACTACGCCCGGACAGGGATGGTATGGCTACACCTTC.

In its sample, this clone was seen once. This chain uses TRBV2 with TRBJ2-5, with D perhaps matching TRBD2 (6 bases). The CDR3 has 10 residues. CDR1 is SNHLY and CDR2 is FYNNEI in the germline V gene. The V end was cut by 7 bases, the J end by 7 bases, with 7 bases between. Here the CDR3 DNA reads TGTGCCAGCATGGGGGGGACCCAGTACTTC. Its protein product is CASMGGTQYF.

The chain links TRBV5-6 to TRBJ2-5; possible D gene TRBD1, 6 bases. CDR1 and CDR2 from the germline V gene are SGHDT and YYEEEE. Trimming pared 4 bases from V and 7 bases from J, leaving 14 bases between. The CDR3 spans 13 residues. CDR3 protein: CASSLGTQGTQYF. The CDR3 nucleotides read TGTGCCAGCAGCCTCGGGACACAGGGGACCCAGTACTTC. Drawing the rest from reference TRBV5-6 and TRBJ2-5, the complete variable domain is DAGVTQSPTHLIKTRGQQVTLRCSPKSGHDTVSWYQQALGQGPQFIFQYYEEEERQRGNFPDRFSGHQFPNYSSELNVNALLLGDSALYLCASSLGTQGTQYFGPGTRLLVL.

The chain employs TRBV4-2 and TRBJ2-1, with D maybe TRBD2 (6 bases). The V end lost 8 bases, the J end lost 7 bases, and 21 bases lay between the germline ends. CDR1 and CDR2 from the germline V gene are LGHNA and YNFKEQ. The CDR3 totals 15 residues. DNA of the CDR3: TGTGCCAGCGCGCCGGGGCGGGACTGGGAAAATGAGCAGTTCTTC. Encoded protein: CASAPGRDWENEQFF.

This clone has only one observation. The J gene is TRBJ2-3, the V gene TRBV2; 7 nucleotides agree with TRBD2. The CDR3 length is 16 residues. Germline lookup yields CDR1 SNHLY and CDR2 FYNNEI. V gave up 4 bases and J gave up 2 bases; unmatched junction bases: 9. The CDR3, as DNA: TGTGCCAGCAGTGTAAGGGGCGGGAGTTACACAGATACGCAGTATTTT. As protein: CASSVRGGSYTDTQYF.

The chain combines TRBV7-6 with TRBJ2-7, with 8 bases that match TRBD1. V lost 4 bases and J lost 3; bases outside the gene matches: 8. The CDR3 sequence is 15 residues long. Looked up from germline, CDR1 is SGHVS and CDR2 is FNYEAQ. The chain's CDR3 is CASSSAQGAGYEQYF. The CDR3 DNA reads as TGTGCCAGCAGCTCCGCCCAGGGGGCGGGCTACGAGCAGTACTTC.